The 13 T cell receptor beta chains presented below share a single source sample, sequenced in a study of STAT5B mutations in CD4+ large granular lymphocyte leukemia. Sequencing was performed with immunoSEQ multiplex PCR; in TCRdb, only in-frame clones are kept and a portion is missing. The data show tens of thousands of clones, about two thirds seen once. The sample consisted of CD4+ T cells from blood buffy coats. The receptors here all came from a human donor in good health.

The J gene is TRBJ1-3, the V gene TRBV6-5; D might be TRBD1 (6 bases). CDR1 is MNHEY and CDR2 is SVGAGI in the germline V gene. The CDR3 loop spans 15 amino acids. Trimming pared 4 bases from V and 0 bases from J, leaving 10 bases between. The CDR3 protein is CASSLNRDSGNTIYF. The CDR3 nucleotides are TGTGCCAGCAGTTTGAACAGGGACTCTGGAAACACCATATATTTT.

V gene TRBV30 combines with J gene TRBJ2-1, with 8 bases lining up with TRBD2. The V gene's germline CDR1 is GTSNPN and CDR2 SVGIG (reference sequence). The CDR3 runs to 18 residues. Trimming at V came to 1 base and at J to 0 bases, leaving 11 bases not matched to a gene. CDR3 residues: CAWSGAGGLGSSYNEQFF. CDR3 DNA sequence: TGTGCCTGGAGTGGGGCGGGGGGCCTAGGGAGCTCCTACAATGAGCAGTTCTTC.

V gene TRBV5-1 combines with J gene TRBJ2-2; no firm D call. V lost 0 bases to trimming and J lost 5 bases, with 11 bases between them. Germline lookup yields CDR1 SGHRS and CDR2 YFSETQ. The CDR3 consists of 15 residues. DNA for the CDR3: TGCGCCAGCAGCTTGGGGAGTTATAGTACCGGGGAGCTGTTTTTT. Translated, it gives CASSLGSYSTGELFF.

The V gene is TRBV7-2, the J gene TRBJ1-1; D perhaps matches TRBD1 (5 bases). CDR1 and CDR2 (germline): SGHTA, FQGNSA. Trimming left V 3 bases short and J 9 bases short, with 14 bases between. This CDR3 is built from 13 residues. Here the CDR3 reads CASSFAGERKAFF. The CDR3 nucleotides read TGTGCCAGCAGCTTTGCGGGGGAAAGGAAAGCTTTCTTT.

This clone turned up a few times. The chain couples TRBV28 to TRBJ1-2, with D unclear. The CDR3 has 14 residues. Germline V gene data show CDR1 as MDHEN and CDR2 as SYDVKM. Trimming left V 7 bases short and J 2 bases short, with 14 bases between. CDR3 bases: TGTGCCAGCACACAAAGAGGGTGGAACTATGGCTACACCTTC. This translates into CASTQRGWNYGYTF.

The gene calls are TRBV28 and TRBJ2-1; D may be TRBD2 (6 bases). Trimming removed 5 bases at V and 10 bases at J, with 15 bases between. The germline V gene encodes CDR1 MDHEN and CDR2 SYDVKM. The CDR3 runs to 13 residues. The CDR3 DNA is TGTGCCAGCAGTCGATCACTAGCCCGGGAGCAGTTCTTC. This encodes CASSRSLAREQFF.

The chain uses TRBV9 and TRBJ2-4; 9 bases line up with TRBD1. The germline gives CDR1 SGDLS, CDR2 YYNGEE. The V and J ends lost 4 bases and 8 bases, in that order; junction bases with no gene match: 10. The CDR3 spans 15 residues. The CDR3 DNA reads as TGTGCCAGCAGCCCGTACGCGGGACAGGGTGACATTCAGTACTTC. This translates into CASSPYAGQGDIQYF.

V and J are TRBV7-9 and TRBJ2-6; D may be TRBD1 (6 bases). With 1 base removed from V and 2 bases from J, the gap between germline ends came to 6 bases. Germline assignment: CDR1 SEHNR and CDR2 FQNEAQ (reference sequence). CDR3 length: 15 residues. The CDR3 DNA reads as TGTGCCAGCAGCTTAGAGGGGGCTGGGGCCAACGTCCTGACTTTC. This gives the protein CASSLEGAGANVLTF.

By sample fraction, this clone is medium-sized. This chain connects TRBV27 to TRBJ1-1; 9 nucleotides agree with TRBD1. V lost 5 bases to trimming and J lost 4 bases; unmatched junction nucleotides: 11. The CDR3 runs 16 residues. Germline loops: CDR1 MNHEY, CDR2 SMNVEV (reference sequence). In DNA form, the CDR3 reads TGTGCCAGCAGTGGAAACAGGGGGCGGGGGGGCACTGAAGCTTTCTTT. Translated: CASSGNRGRGGTEAFF.

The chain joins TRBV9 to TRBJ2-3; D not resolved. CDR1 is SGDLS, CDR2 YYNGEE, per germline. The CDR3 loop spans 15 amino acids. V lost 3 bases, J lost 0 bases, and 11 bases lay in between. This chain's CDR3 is CASSGISTSTDTQYF. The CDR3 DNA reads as TGTGCCAGCAGCGGAATCTCAACTAGCACAGATACGCAGTATTTT.

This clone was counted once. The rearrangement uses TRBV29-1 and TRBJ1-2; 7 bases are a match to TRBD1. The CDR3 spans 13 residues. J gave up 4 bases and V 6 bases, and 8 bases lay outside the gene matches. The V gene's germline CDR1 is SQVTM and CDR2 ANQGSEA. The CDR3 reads CSVGQALLYGYTF. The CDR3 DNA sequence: TGCAGCGTCGGACAGGCCCTTCTCTATGGCTACACCTTC. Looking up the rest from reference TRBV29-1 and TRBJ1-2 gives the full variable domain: SAVISQKPSRDICQRGTSLTIQCQVDSQVTMMFWYRQQPGQSLTLIATANQGSEATYESGFVIDKFPISRPNLTFSTLTVSNMSPEDSSIYLCSVGQALLYGYTFGSGTRLTVV.

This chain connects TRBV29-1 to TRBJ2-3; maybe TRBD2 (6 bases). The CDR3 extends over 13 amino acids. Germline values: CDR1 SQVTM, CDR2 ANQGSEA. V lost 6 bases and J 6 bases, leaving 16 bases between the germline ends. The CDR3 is CSVVGRLGDTQYF. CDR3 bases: TGCAGCGTGGTGGGGCGACTAGGTGATACGCAGTATTTT.

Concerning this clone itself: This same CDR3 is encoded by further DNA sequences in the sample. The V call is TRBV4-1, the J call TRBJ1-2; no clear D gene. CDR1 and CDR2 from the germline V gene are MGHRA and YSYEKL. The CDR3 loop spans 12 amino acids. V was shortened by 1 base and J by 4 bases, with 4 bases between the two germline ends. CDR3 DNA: TGCGCCAGCAGCCAAGGAATCTATGGCTACACCTTC. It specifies CASSQGIYGYTF.